A selection of T cell receptor beta chains follows, all from one sample in a study of blood T cell repertoires in COVID-19. Assay: immunoSEQ multiplex PCR; the TCRdb copy retains only in-frame clones and omits some. The sample lists some 180,000 clones; around 76% were seen once. Sequenced sample: peripheral blood. These receptors were collected from a woman aged 45-60 years with active or convalescent COVID-19. The CDR3 runs from the conserved cysteine through the conserved F or W. Each record gives: V gene, J gene, clone size, D gene, CDR3 protein, CDR3 DNA. D genes are given only for firm matches. The size field is filled for only some rows; it gives once, few, many or a size class.

TRBV3-1/TRBV3-2	TRBJ1-1	few	TRBD1	CASTQGEAEAFF	TGTGCCAGCACACAGGGGGAGGCTGAAGCTTTCTTT
TRBV29-1	TRBJ1-1	few	TRBD1	CSVGRTGGSEAFF	TGCAGCGTTGGTCGGACAGGGGGATCTGAAGCTTTCTTT
TRBV7-8	TRBJ2-3	-	TRBD1	CASSTRQGARDTQYF	TGTGCCAGCAGCACTCGACAGGGGGCGAGGGATACGCAGTATTTT
TRBV4-1	TRBJ2-5	-	-	CASSQSRGQETQYF	TGCGCCAGCAGCCAAAGCAGGGGTCAAGAGACCCAGTACTTC
TRBV19	TRBJ1-5	once	-	CASSIEHRRGNQPQHF	TGTGCCAGTAGTATAGAGCATAGGAGGGGCAATCAGCCCCAGCATTTT
TRBV9	TRBJ2-3	-	-	CASGLGTDTQYF	TGTGCCAGCGGGCTGGGCACAGATACGCAGTATTTT
TRBV24-1	TRBJ1-2	-	TRBD1	CATSDNRDRHFGYTF	TGTGCCACCAGTGACAACCGGGACAGGCATTTCGGCTACACCTTC
TRBV10-3	TRBJ2-3	-	TRBD2	CAISGSGGEDTQYF	TGTGCCATCAGTGGTAGCGGGGGGGAAGATACGCAGTATTTT
TRBV5-1	TRBJ1-1	-	TRBD1	CASSFLGQGEAFF	TGCGCCAGCAGCTTTCTAGGACAGGGGGAGGCTTTCTTT
TRBV19	TRBJ2-2	-	TRBD1	CASTNRGQGAFTGELFF	TGTGCCAGTACCAATCGGGGACAGGGGGCTTTCACCGGGGAGCTGTTTTTT
TRBV30	TRBJ1-4	-	TRBD1	CAWRGEMNRGSEKLFF	TGTGCCTGGAGAGGAGAAATGAACAGGGGGTCCGAAAAACTGTTTTTT
TRBV3-1/TRBV3-2	TRBJ2-3	once	TRBD2	CASSQWLAGDGTDTQYF	TGTGCCAGCAGCCAATGGCTAGCGGGGGATGGCACAGATACGCAGTATTTT
TRBV28	TRBJ1-2	-	TRBD1	CASSLRTGGYGYTF	TGTGCCAGCAGTTTACGGACAGGGGGCTATGGCTACACCTTC
TRBV5-6	TRBJ2-2	-	TRBD2	CASSHIYGTSDSGELFF	TGTGCCAGCAGCCACATCTACGGGACTAGCGATTCCGGGGAGCTGTTTTTT
TRBV4-2	TRBJ2-1	-	-	CASSQDPRNNEQFF	TGTGCCAGCAGCCAAGACCCCAGAAACAATGAGCAGTTCTTC
TRBV20-1	TRBJ1-2	-	-	CSASDRGSYGYTF	TGCAGTGCTAGTGATCGGGGTAGCTATGGCTACACCTTC
TRBV28	TRBJ1-4	once	-	CASSLSGNNEKLFF	TGTGCCAGCAGTTTATCCGGGAATAATGAAAAACTGTTTTTT
TRBV5-1	TRBJ2-3	-	TRBD2	CASSWRTSATDTQYF	TGCGCCAGCAGCTGGAGGACTAGCGCCACAGATACGCAGTATTTT
TRBV9	TRBJ1-6	once	-	CASSPGIYNSPLHF	TGTGCCAGCAGCCCCGGGATTTATAATTCACCCCTCCACTTT
TRBV6-5	TRBJ2-5	-	TRBD2	CASSLMGLAGETQYF	TGTGCCAGCAGTTTAATGGGACTAGCGGGGGAGACCCAGTACTTC
TRBV11-2	TRBJ2-5	-	TRBD2	CASSFSGRPLGKETQYF	TGTGCCAGCAGCTTTAGCGGGAGGCCCCTTGGAAAAGAGACCCAGTACTTC
TRBV12-3/TRBV12-4	TRBJ1-6	-	-	CASSWTGNSPLHF	TGTGCCAGCAGTTGGACTGGGAATTCACCCCTCCACTTT
TRBV6-2/TRBV6-3	TRBJ2-7	-	-	CASSYEQTYEQYF	TGTGCCAGCAGTTACGAACAAACCTACGAGCAGTACTTC
TRBV6-2/TRBV6-3	TRBJ1-2	-	TRBD1	CASSYSTDRTGYTF	TGTGCCAGCAGTTACTCCACGGACAGGACTGGCTACACCTTC
TRBV28	TRBJ1-5	-	-	CASSPLLVGENQPQHF	TGTGCCAGCAGTCCGCTCCTAGTCGGAGAAAATCAGCCCCAGCATTTT
TRBV11-2	TRBJ1-1	once	-	CASSFSRSEAFF	TGTGCCAGCAGCTTTAGCCGATCTGAAGCTTTCTTT
TRBV3-1/TRBV3-2	TRBJ2-5	-	TRBD2	CASSRGLAGVGSETQYF	TGTGCCAGCAGCCGGGGACTAGCGGGAGTGGGTAGTGAGACCCAGTACTTC
TRBV5-1	TRBJ2-1	-	-	CASSLTGSRDNEQFF	TGCGCCAGCAGCTTGACGGGGAGCCGAGACAATGAGCAGTTCTTC
TRBV19	TRBJ1-5	many	TRBD1	CASHPGQGIVRNQPQHF	TGTGCCAGTCACCCGGGACAGGGAATAGTACGGAATCAGCCCCAGCATTTT
TRBV21-1	TRBJ1-2	-	-	CASKDRDNRYTF	TGTGCCAGCAAGGACCGGGACAATCGCTACACCTTC
TRBV11-2	TRBJ2-3	-	-	CASSPNPQRARTDTQYF	TGTGCCAGCAGCCCGAACCCTCAGCGGGCCCGCACAGATACGCAGTATTTT
TRBV3-1/TRBV3-2	TRBJ1-2	-	TRBD1	CASSQFQQGAGGYTF	TGTGCCAGCAGCCAATTTCAACAGGGGGCTGGTGGCTACACCTTC
TRBV6-5	TRBJ2-3	-	TRBD2	CASSYGTIPGRGQYF	TGTGCCAGCAGTTACGGGACTATCCCGGGGAGGGGGCAGTATTTT
TRBV7-3	TRBJ2-2	-	-	CASSSPGGELFF	TGTGCCAGCAGCTCTCCGGGCGGGGAGCTGTTTTTT
TRBV7-2	TRBJ2-1	-	-	CASSLALAGLVFF	TGTGCCAGCAGCTTAGCGCTGGCAGGCCTTGTCTTCTTC
TRBV5-1	TRBJ1-2	-	TRBD1	CASAGTGGAERGYTF	TGCGCCAGCGCCGGGACAGGGGGTGCCGAGAGAGGCTACACCTTC
TRBV7-8	TRBJ2-5	-	TRBD1	CASSALNRGRFQETQYF	TGTGCCAGCAGCGCCTTGAACAGGGGGCGATTCCAAGAGACCCAGTACTTC
TRBV6-2/TRBV6-3	TRBJ2-1	-	TRBD2	CASSLTSGSYNEQFF	TGTGCCAGCAGCTTGACTAGCGGGAGCTACAATGAGCAGTTCTTC
TRBV2	TRBJ1-2	few	TRBD1	CARTGGTNYGYTF	TGTGCCAGAACAGGGGGCACAAACTATGGCTACACCTTC
TRBV7-2	TRBJ2-6	-	-	CASSPIHSGANVLTF	TGTGCCAGCAGCCCAATTCACTCTGGGGCCAACGTCCTGACTTTC
TRBV30	TRBJ1-4	-	TRBD1	CAWGTGTENEKLFF	TGTGCCTGGGGAACCGGGACAGAGAATGAAAAACTGTTTTTT
TRBV6-2/TRBV6-3	TRBJ2-7	-	TRBD1	CASSYYPGQTYEQYF	TGTGCCAGCAGTTACTATCCGGGACAGACCTACGAGCAGTACTTC
TRBV27	TRBJ1-2	-	TRBD1	CASSFRGQGIRDINGYTF	TGTGCCAGCAGTTTTAGGGGACAGGGCATTCGGGATATTAATGGCTACACCTTC
TRBV6-2/TRBV6-3	TRBJ2-2	-	TRBD1	CASSYGNRGSNTGELFF	TGTGCCAGCAGTTACGGTAACAGGGGCTCGAACACCGGGGAGCTGTTTTTT
TRBV11-2	TRBJ1-2	-	-	CASSLGGGYGYTF	TGTGCCAGCAGCTTAGGGGGAGGCTATGGCTACACCTTC
TRBV4-3	TRBJ1-2	-	-	CASSQGQGQLIYGYTF	TGCGCCAGCAGCCAAGGCCAAGGACAACTCATCTATGGCTACACCTTC
TRBV19	TRBJ2-7	few	-	CASSPRQGGSYEQYF	TGTGCCAGTAGCCCTCGACAGGGAGGCTCCTACGAGCAGTACTTC
TRBV7-2	TRBJ1-1	-	-	CASSLYLNTEAFF	TGTGCCAGCAGCTTATATTTGAACACTGAAGCTTTCTTT
TRBV11-2	TRBJ2-7	-	TRBD1	CASRANPGQGQEQYF	TGTGCCAGCAGAGCCAACCCGGGACAGGGACAGGAGCAGTACTTC
TRBV29-1	TRBJ2-1	-	TRBD1	CSGRQGARNEQFF	TGCAGCGGACGACAGGGGGCAAGGAATGAGCAGTTCTTC
TRBV18	TRBJ1-3	-	TRBD1	CASSAGQLSAGNTIYF	TGTGCCAGCTCAGCGGGACAGCTAAGCGCTGGAAACACCATATATTTT
TRBV11-2	TRBJ2-3	-	-	CASSLDRSTDTQYF	TGTGCCAGCAGCTTAGATCGGAGCACAGATACGCAGTATTTT
TRBV28	TRBJ1-3	few	-	CASSLSNDWSSGNTIYF	TGTGCCAGCAGTTTATCTAATGATTGGAGCTCTGGAAACACCATATATTTT